This paragraph reports one TCR beta chain. Its cognate antigen is unknown. The V gene lost 6 bases and the J gene lost 6 bases, with 11 bases spanning the gap. CDR3 size: 12 residues. Germline CDR1 is SGHTA and CDR2 is FQGNSA. TCRdb independently ran MiXCR on the 5' RACE reads; one entry per CDR3 protein. The data contain 80,000 to 90,000 distinct CDR3 sequences, 25% of them seen just once; the ten biggest clones take up roughly 39%. This sample stems from a study of T-cell memory formation after mild COVID-19. Study observations and caveats: A second wave expanding day 15 to 37 was CD4+-biased; contracting clones were balanced. Pre-infection memory showed some responding clones, and this suggested that cross-reactive memory joined. Among contracting clones, CD4+ were mainly CM/EM and CD8+ enriched in EMRA.

Sample: PBMCs or a T cell subset sorted from them (not recorded which). This receptor was taken from a young man who had mild COVID-19 (a few samples of this study predate the infection). Cell type and time point are not known. The chain couples TRBV7-2 to TRBJ1-1; the D gene is possibly TRBD1 (5 bases). CDR3 residues: CASRADSAEAFF. In DNA, the CDR3 is TGTGCCAGCAGAGCCGACAGTGCTGAAGCTTTCTTT.